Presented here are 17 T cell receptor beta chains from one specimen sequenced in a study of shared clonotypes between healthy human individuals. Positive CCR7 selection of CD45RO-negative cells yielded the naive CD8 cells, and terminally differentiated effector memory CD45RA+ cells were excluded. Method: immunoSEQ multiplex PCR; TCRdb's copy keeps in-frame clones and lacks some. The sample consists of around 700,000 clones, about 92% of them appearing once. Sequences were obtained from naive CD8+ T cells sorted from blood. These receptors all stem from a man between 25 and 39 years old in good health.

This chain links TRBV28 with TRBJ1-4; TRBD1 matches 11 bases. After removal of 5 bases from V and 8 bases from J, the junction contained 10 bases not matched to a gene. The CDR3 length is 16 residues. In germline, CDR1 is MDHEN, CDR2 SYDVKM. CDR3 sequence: CASSLRPGQGVEKLFF. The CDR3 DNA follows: TGTGCCAGCAGTCTTCGGCCGGGACAGGGGGTGGAAAAACTGTTTTTT.

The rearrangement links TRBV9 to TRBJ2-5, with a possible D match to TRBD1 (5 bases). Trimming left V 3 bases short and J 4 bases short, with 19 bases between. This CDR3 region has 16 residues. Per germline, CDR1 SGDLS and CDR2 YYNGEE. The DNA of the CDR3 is TGTGCCAGCAGCGAGAAGGACGCCAGGGTCCGAGAGACCCAGTACTTC. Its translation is CASSEKDARVRETQYF.

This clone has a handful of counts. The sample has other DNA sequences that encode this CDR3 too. CDR3 nucleotide sequence: TGTGCCAGCAGTTCCGGGACAGGGAGGTACGAGCAGTACTTC. Its translation: CASSSGTGRYEQYF. The rearrangement links TRBV27 to TRBJ2-7; 9 positions match TRBD1. V lost 4 bases and J lost 4; bases outside the gene matches: 5. This CDR3 is built from 14 residues. Germline CDR1 is MNHEY and CDR2 is SMNVEV (reference sequence).

CDR3: CASSLTGAKNEQFF. The CDR3 DNA follows: TGTGCCAGCAGTTTAACAGGGGCTAAGAATGAGCAGTTCTTC. This sequence joins TRBV28 and TRBJ2-1; 7 bases line up with TRBD1. The germline gives CDR1 MDHEN, CDR2 SYDVKM. The CDR3 runs to 14 residues. The V and J ends lost 2 bases and 7 bases, in that order; junction bases with no gene match: 5.

The CDR3 spells CASSVGGAGGPTGELFF. The CDR3, as DNA: TGTGCCAGCAGCGTAGGGGGTGCGGGAGGGCCGACCGGGGAGCTGTTTTTT. This rearrangement joins TRBV9 to TRBJ2-2, with TRBD2 matching 9 bases. The junction had 8 bases not matched to a gene; V was cut back by 0 bases and J by 5 bases. This CDR3 comprises 17 residues. Germline V gene data show CDR1 as SGDLS and CDR2 as YYNGEE. Together with reference TRBV9 and TRBJ2-2, the CDR3 gives the full variable domain: DSGVTQTPKHLITATGQRVTLRCSPRSGDLSVYWYQQSLDQGLQFLIQYYNGEERAKGNILERFSAQQFPDLHSELNLSSLELGDSALYFCASSVGGAGGPTGELFFGEGSRLTVL.

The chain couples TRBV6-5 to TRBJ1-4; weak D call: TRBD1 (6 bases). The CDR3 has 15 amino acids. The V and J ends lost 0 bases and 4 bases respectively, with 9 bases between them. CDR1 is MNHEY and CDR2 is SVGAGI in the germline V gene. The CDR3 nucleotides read TGTGCCAGCAGTTACTCGACAGGCCATAATGAAAAACTGTTTTTT. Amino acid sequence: CASSYSTGHNEKLFF.

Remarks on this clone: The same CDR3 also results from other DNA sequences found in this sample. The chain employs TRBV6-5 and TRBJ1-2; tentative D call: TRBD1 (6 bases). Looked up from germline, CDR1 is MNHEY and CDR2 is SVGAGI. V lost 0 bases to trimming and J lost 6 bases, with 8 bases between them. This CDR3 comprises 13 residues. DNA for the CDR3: TGTGCCAGCAGTTACTCGGGGGGCGATGGCTACACCTTC. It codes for CASSYSGGDGYTF.

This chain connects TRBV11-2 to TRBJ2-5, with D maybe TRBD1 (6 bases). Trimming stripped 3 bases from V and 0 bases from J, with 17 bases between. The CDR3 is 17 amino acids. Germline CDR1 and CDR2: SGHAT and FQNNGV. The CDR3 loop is CASSFPPFDRNQETQYF. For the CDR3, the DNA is TGTGCCAGCAGCTTTCCCCCTTTCGACAGGAACCAAGAGACCCAGTACTTC.

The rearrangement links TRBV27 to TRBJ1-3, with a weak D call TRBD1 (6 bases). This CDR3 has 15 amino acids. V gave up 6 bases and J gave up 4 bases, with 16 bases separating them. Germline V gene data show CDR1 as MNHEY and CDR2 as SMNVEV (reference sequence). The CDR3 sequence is CASRPAGAGGNTIYF. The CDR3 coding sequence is TGTGCCAGCAGACCCGCAGGGGCCGGAGGAAACACCATATATTTT.

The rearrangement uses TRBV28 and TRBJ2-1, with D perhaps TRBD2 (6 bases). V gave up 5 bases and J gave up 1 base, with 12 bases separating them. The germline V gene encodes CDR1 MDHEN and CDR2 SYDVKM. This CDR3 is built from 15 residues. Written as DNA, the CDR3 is TGTGCCAGCAGTCTGTCGGGAGCTTCCTACAATGAGCAGTTCTTC. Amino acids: CASSLSGASYNEQFF. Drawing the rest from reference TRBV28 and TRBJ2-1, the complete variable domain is DVKVTQSSRYLVKRTGEKVFLECVQDMDHENMFWYRQDPGLGLRLIYFSYDVKMKEKGDIPEGYSVSREKKERFSLILESASTNQTSMYLCASSLSGASYNEQFFGPGTRLTVL.

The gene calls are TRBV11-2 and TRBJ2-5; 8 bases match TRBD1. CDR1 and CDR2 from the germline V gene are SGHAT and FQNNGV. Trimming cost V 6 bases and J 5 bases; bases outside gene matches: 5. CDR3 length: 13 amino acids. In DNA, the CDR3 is TGTGCCAGCAGACAGACAGGGGACGAGACCCAGTACTTC. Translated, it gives CASRQTGDETQYF.

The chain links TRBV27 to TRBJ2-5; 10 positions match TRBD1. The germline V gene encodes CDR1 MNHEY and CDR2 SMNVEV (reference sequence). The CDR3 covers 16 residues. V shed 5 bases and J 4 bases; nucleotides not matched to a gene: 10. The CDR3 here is CASSPLTGGLGETQYF. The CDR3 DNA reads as TGTGCCAGCAGTCCGTTGACAGGGGGCTTAGGAGAGACCCAGTACTTC.

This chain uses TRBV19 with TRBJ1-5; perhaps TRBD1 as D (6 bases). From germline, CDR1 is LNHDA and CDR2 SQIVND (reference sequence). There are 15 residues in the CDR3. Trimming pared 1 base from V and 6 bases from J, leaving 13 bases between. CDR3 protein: CASSIVGGSSQPQHF. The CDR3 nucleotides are TGTGCCAGTAGTATAGTGGGGGGCTCGAGTCAGCCCCAGCATTTT.

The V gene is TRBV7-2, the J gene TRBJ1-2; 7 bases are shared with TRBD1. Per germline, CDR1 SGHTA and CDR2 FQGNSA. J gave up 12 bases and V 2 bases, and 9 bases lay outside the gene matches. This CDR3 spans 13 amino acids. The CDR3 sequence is CASSLPQDRRDTF. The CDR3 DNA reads TGTGCCAGCAGCTTACCTCAGGACAGGCGAGACACCTTC.

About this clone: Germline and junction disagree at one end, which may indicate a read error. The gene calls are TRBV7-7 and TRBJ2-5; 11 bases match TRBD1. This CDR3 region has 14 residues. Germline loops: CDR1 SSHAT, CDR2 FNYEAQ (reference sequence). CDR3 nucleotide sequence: TGTGCTAGCAGCCGGGACAGGGGGCAAGAGACCCAGTACTTC. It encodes CASSRDRGQETQYF.

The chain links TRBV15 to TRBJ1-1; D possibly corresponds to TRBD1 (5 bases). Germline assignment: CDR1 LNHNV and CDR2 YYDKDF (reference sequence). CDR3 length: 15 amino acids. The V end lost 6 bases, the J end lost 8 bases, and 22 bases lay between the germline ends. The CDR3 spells CATRRGIERSLEAFF. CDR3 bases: TGTGCCACCAGGAGGGGCATAGAGAGGAGTCTCGAAGCTTTCTTT.

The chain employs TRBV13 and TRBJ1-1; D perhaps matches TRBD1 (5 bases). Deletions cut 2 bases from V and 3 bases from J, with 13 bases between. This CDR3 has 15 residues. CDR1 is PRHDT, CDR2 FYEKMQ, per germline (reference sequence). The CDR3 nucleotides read TGTGCCAGCAGCTTACGGGGGGACGGCTACACTGAAGCTTTCTTT. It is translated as CASSLRGDGYTEAFF.